This TCR beta chain was sequenced in a study of T-cell memory formation after mild COVID-19. This clonotype came up a few times. TCRdb fed the 5' RACE reads into MiXCR, producing one record per CDR3 protein. The sample consists of a few hundred thousand distinct CDR3 sequences, 25% to 30% of them appearing once. The sequenced sample consisted of PBMCs or a T cell subset sorted from them (not recorded which). The clonotype originates from an adult woman who had mild COVID-19 (a few samples of this study predate the infection). Cell type and time point are not known.

The CDR3 DNA reads as TGTGCCAGCAGCCCCACCGGGACAGTCTCCTACAATGAGCAGTTCTTC. Its protein is CASSPTGTVSYNEQFF. The chain carries TRBV7-2 and TRBJ2-1, with 7 bases lining up with TRBD1. The CDR3 runs to 16 residues. Germline V CDR1 and CDR2: SGHTA, FQGNSA. Trimming at V came to 5 bases and at J to 0 bases, leaving 7 bases not matched to a gene.